This TCR beta chain was observed in a study of T cells in Graves' hyperthyroidism and ophthalmopathy. Study-level results: It was a median 6.5 months before onset that the model predicted ophthalmopathy.

CDR3 length equals 13 residues. The V end was cut by 4 bases, the J end by 8 bases, with 17 bases between. Germline loops: CDR1 SQVTM, CDR2 ANQGSEA. Exclusion of a patient resulted from uncontrolled infection, other autoimmune disease, pregnancy or lactation. This clonotype came up a few times. Antigen: not known. The TCR beta CDR3 regions underwent amplification using RNA transcripts as the source. TCR CDR3 regions were first amplified by RT-PCR with HTBI primers. Via MiXCR, TCRdb re-called the multiplex PCR reads, giving one row per CDR3 protein. The sample has 390,000 or so distinct CDR3 sequences; 14% to 15% are singletons.

This receptor was obtained from a man between 18 and 29 years old with Graves' ophthalmopathy. The chain couples TRBV29-1 to TRBJ1-1; D gene uncertain. Sequencing input: blood. The CDR3 sequence is CSVVPALSAEAFF. CDR3 DNA sequence: TGCAGCGTTGTTCCGGCGTTGTCCGCCGAAGCTTTCTTT.